This T cell receptor beta chain was identified in a study of human T cells and chemical hapten exposure. Trimming removed 6 bases from V and 1 base from J, with 16 bases in between. The CDR3 contains 17 residues. Looked up from germline, CDR1 is LNHDA and CDR2 is SQIVND (reference sequence). Time point defined: patch test 1, 2 weeks after DPC sensitization. The treatment was: therapeutic diphenylcyclopropenone sensitization with weekly scalp DPC. A few counts support this clonotype. TCRdb reanalysed the RACE reads using MiXCR and keeps one entry per CDR3 protein. Of around 100,000 distinct CDR3 sequences in the sample, approximately 11% were seen once.

The TCR originated in a woman between 40 and 50 years old with alopecia areata. Some clones in this sample may be carry-over from other donors' samples. The chain recombines TRBV19 with TRBJ2-6, with D perhaps matching TRBD1 (7 bases). The sequences come from whole blood, collected in connection with sensitization to the hapten diphenylcyclopropenone (DPC). In DNA form, the CDR3 reads TGTGCCAGTAGCAGGGGGGTAGCGTGGTCTGGGGCCAACGTCCTGACTTTC. It translates to CASSRGVAWSGANVLTF.